These T cell receptor beta chains were read from a single sample in a study of T cells in Graves' hyperthyroidism and ophthalmopathy. TCRdb used MiXCR to reprocess the multiplex PCR reads, holding one entry per CDR3 protein. The table shows under 450,000 distinct CDR3 sequences, with roughly 17% occurring only once. The sample comprised blood. The receptors originated from a woman in her thirties with Graves' hyperthyroidism that later progressed to Graves' ophthalmopathy. Each CDR3 is given with its conserved first and last residue. A D gene is named only where the DNA matches it firmly. Some rows have no size entry. The others give once, few or many, or a class for an expanded clone.

TRBV3-1	TRBJ2-1	NA	few	TGTGCCAGCAGCCAAGAACTGTCTAGGGGCGGGAATGAGCAGTTCTTC	CASSQELSRGGNEQFF
TRBV12-3/TRBV12-4	TRBJ2-3	NA	many	TGTGCCAGCAGCGGGACGGCGAGGACAGATACGCAGTATTTT	CASSGTARTDTQYF
TRBV28	TRBJ1-5	NA	many	TGTGCCAGCAGTTTAACCCAGGAACTATATAGCAATCAGCCCCAGCATTTT	CASSLTQELYSNQPQHF
TRBV29-1	TRBJ1-2	TRBD1	many	TGCAGCGCCGGGACAGGGGAAACTTATGGCTACACCTTC	CSAGTGETYGYTF
TRBV5-8	TRBJ1-6	NA	few	TGTGCCAGCAGCCTCGGGGTTCTGGATAATTCACCCCTCCACTTT	CASSLGVLDNSPLHF
TRBV19	TRBJ1-1	NA	many	TGTGCCAGTGCTACAGGGTTCGGCACTGAAGCTTTCTTT	CASATGFGTEAFF
TRBV28	TRBJ2-1	NA	many	TGTGCCAGCAGAGGGGGGCTCGGGAATGAGCAGTTCTTC	CASRGGLGNEQFF
TRBV27	TRBJ1-5	TRBD1	many	TGTGCCAGCAGCGAAATTCGGACAGGCCATCAGCCCCAGCATTTT	CASSEIRTGHQPQHF
TRBV30	TRBJ1-5	NA	many	TGTGCCTGGAGTGTACTCCCAAGGGGGAGTTATAGCAATCAGCCCCAGCATTTT	CAWSVLPRGSYSNQPQHF
TRBV9	TRBJ2-3	NA	many	TGTGCCAGCAGCGCTCACAGCACAGATACGCAGTATTTT	CASSAHSTDTQYF
TRBV7-2	TRBJ2-7	NA	NA	TGTGCCAGCAGCCCGGGTCCAGGGGATTGGTCCTTC	CASSPGPGDWSF
TRBV7-9	TRBJ2-7	TRBD1	NA	TGTGCCAGCAGCTTTTCCCCCCGGACAGGGACTTACGAGCAGTACTTC	CASSFSPRTGTYEQYF
TRBV2	TRBJ2-5	NA	NA	TGTGCCAGCAGTAAGACTATTGGGGGAGAGACCCAGTACTTC	CASSKTIGGETQYF
TRBV6-2/TRBV6-3	TRBJ1-4	NA	few	TGTGCCAGCAGAAAGGGGACGAGTGAAAAACTGTTTTTT	CASRKGTSEKLFF
TRBV28	TRBJ2-7	TRBD1	many	TGTGCCAGCGGACAGGGGGCAGGCGAGCAGTACTTC	CASGQGAGEQYF
TRBV2	TRBJ2-1	NA	many	TGTGCCAGCCTCTACAATGAGCAGTTCTTC	CASLYNEQFF
TRBV7-9	TRBJ2-7	NA	NA	TGTGCCAGCAGCTCCACGACAACAGGGTATCAGGAGCAGTACTTC	CASSSTTTGYQEQYF
TRBV10-3	TRBJ2-1	NA	few	TGTGCCATCAGTGTCGGGACACCCGGTAGGCAGTTCTTC	CAISVGTPGRQFF
TRBV4-1	TRBJ1-2	NA	few	TGCGCCAGCAGCCAAGGACAGAGGAACTATGGCTACACCTTC	CASSQGQRNYGYTF
TRBV20-1	TRBJ2-5	NA	many	TGCAGTGCTAGAGATGGCGGGATCAGTGAGACCCAGTACTTC	CSARDGGISETQYF
TRBV28	TRBJ1-2	NA	many	TGTGCCAGCAGTTTTGGGGGGCACTATGGCTACACCTTC	CASSFGGHYGYTF
TRBV7-2	TRBJ1-5	NA	NA	TGTGCCAGCAGCCCCCGGATCAATCAGCCCCAGCATTTT	CASSPRINQPQHF
TRBV5-1	TRBJ1-1	TRBD1	NA	TGCGCCAGCAGCTTGGAGGGGGCGAGGGCGACTGAAGCTTTCTTT	CASSLEGARATEAFF
TRBV28	TRBJ2-7	NA	many	TGTGCCAGCAGTAGGACTGGATTTGAGCAGTACTTC	CASSRTGFEQYF